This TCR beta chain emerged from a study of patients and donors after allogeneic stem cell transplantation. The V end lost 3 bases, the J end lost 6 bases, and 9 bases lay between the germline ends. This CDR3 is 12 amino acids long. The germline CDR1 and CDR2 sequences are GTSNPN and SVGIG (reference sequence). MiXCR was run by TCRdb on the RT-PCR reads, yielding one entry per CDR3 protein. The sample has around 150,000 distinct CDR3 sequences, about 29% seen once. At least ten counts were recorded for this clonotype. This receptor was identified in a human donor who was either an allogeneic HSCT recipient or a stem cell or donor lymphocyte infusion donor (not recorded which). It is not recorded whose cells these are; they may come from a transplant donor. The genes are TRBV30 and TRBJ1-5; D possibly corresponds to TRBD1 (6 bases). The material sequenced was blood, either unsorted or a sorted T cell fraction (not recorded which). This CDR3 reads CAWSRGAQPQHF. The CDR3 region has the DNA TGTGCCTGGAGCCGGGGGGCTCAGCCCCAGCATTTT. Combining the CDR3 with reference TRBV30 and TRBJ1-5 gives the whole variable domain SQTIHQWPATLVQPVGSPLSLECTVEGTSNPNLYWYRQAAGRGLQLLFYSVGIGQISSEVPQNLSASRPQDRQFILSSKKLLLSDSGFYLCAWSRGAQPQHFGDGTRLSIL.